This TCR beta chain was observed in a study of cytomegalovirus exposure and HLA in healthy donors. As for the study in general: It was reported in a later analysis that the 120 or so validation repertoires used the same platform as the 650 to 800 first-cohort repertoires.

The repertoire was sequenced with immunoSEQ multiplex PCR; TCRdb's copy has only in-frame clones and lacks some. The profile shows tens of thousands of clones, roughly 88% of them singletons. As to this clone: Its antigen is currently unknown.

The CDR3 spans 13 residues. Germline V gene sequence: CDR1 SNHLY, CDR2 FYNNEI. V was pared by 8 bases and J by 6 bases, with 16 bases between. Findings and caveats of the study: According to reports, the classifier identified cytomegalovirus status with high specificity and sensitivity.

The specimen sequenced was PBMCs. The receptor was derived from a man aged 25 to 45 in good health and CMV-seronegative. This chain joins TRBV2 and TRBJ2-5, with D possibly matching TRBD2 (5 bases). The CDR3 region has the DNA TGTGCCAGCGGTAGCCCCCGGGATCAGACCCAGTACTTC. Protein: CASGSPRDQTQYF.